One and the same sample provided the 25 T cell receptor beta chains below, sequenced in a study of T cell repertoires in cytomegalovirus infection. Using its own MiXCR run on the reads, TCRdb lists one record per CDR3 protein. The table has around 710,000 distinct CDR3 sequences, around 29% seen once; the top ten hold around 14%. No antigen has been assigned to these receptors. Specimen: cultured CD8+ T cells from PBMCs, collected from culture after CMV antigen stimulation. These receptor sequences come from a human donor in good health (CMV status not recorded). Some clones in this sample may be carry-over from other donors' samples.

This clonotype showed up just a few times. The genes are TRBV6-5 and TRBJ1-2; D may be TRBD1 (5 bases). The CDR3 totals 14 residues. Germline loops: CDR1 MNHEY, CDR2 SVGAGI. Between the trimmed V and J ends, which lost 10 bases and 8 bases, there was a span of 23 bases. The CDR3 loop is CATTPQWGVWGYTF. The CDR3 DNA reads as TGTGCCACCACACCCCAGTGGGGCGTCTGGGGCTACACCTTC.

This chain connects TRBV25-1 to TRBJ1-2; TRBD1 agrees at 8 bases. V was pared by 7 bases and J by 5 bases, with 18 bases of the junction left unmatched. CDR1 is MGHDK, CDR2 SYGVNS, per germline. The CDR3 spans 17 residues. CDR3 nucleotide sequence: TGTGCCAGCACCCCAGAAGACTCCGGGACAGGCTCTTATGGCTACACCTTC. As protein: CASTPEDSGTGSYGYTF.

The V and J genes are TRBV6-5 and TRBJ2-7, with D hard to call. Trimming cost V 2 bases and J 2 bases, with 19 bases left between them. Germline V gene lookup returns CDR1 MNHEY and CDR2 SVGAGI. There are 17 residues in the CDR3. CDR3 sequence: CASSYPPRPEPPYEQYV. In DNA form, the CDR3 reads TGTGCCAGCAGTTACCCCCCCCGACCTGAACCGCCCTACGAGCAGTACGTC.

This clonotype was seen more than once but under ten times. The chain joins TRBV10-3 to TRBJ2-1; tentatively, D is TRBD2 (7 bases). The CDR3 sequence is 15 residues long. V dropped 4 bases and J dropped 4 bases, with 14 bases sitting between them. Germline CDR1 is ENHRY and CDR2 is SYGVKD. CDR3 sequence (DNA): TGTGCCATCAGTGGCCTGGGGGGGGCATACAATGAGCAGTTCTTC. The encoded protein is CAISGLGGAYNEQFF.

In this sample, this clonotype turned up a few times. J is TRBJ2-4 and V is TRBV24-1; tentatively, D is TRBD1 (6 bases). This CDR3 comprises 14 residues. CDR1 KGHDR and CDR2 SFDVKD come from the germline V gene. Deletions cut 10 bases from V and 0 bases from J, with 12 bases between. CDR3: CATSNREAKNIQYF. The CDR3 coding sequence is TGTGCCACTTCGAACAGGGAAGCCAAAAACATTCAGTACTTC.

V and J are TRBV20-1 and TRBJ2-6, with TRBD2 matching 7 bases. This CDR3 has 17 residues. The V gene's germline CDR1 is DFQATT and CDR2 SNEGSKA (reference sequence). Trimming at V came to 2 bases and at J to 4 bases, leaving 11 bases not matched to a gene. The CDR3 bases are TGCAGTGCTAGACCGCCTAGCGGTGTTTTAGGGGCCAACGTCCTGACTTTC. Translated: CSARPPSGVLGANVLTF.

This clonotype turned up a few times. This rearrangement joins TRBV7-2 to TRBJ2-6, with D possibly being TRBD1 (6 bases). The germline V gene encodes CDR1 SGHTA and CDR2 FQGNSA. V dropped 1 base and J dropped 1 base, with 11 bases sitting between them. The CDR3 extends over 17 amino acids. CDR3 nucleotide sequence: TGTGCCAGCAGCTTAGAGAGACAGGATTCTGGGGCCAACGTCCTGACTTTC. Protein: CASSLERQDSGANVLTF.

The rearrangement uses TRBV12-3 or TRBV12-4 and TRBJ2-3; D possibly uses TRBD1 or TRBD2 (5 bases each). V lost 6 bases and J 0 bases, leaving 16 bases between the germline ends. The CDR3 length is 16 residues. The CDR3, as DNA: TGTGCCAGCAGCGTACTAGGGGATTCTAGCACAGATACGCAGTATTTT. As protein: CASSVLGDSSTDTQYF.

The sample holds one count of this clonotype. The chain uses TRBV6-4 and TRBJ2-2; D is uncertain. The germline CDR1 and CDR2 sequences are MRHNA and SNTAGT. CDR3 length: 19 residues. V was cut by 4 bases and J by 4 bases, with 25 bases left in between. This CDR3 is CASSVPRKKVGLLTGELFF. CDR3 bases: TGTGCCAGCAGTGTACCCCGAAAGAAGGTAGGCCTCCTCACCGGGGAGCTGTTTTTT.

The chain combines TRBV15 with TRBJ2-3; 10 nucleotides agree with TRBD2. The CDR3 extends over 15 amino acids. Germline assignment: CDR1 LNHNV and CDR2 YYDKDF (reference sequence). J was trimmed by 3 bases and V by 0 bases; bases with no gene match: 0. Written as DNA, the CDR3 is TGTGCCACCAGCAGAGAACTAGCGGGAACAGATACGCAGTATTTT. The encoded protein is CATSRELAGTDTQYF. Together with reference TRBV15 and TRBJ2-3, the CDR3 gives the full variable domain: DAMVIQNPRYQVTQFGKPVTLSCSQTLNHNVMYWYQQKSSQAPKLLFHYYDKDFNNEADTPDNFQSRRPNTSFCFLDIRSPGLGDTAMYLCATSRELAGTDTQYFGPGTRLTVL.

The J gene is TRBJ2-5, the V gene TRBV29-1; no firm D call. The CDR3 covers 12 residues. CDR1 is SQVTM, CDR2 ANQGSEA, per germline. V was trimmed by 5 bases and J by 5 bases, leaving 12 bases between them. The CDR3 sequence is CSVLAPHETQYF. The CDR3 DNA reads TGCAGCGTTCTGGCCCCTCATGAGACCCAGTACTTC.

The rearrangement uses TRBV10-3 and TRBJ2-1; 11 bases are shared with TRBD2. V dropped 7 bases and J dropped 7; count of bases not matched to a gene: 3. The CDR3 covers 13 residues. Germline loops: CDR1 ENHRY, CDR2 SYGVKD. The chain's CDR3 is CAITRLAGNEQFF. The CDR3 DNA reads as TGTGCCATCACCCGACTAGCGGGGAATGAGCAGTTCTTC.

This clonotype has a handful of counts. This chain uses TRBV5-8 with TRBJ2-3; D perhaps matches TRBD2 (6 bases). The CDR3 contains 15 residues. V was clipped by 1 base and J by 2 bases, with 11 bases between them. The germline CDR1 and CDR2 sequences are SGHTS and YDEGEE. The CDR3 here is CASSLLARNTDTQYF. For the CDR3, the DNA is TGTGCCAGCAGCTTGCTAGCGCGGAACACAGATACGCAGTATTTT.

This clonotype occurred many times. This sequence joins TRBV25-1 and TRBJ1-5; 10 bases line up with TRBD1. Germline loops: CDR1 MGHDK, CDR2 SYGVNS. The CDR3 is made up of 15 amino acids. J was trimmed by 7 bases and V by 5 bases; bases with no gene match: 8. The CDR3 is CASSPPGQGRQPQHF. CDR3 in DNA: TGTGCCAGCAGTCCTCCGGGACAGGGGCGGCAGCCCCAGCATTTT.

The CDR3 spells CASSLGTPSGANVLTF. Here the CDR3 DNA reads TGTGCCAGCAGCCTCGGGACCCCTTCTGGGGCCAACGTCCTGACTTTC. This chain links TRBV3-1 with TRBJ2-6; D possibly matches TRBD1 or TRBD2 (5 bases each). CDR1 LGHDT and CDR2 YNNKEL come from the germline V gene (reference sequence). The V and J ends lost 4 bases and 1 base respectively, with 11 bases between them. This CDR3 contains 16 residues.

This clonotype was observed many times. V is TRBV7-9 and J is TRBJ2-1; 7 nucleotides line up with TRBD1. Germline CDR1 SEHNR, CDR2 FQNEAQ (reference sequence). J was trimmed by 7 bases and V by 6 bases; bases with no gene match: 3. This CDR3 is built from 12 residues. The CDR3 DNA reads TGTGCCAGCAGTCAGACAGGGAATGAGCAGTTCTTC. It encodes CASSQTGNEQFF.

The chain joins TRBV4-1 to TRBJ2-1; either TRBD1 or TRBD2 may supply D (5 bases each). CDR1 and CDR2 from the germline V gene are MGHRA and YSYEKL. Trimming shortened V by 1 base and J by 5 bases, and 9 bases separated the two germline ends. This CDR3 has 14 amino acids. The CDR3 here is CASSQAGAHNEQFF. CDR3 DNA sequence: TGCGCCAGCAGCCAAGCCGGGGCCCACAATGAGCAGTTCTTC.

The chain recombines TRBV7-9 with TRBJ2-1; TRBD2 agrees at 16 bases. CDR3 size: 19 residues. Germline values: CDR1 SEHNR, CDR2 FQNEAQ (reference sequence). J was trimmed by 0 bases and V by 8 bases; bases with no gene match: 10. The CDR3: CASEGTSGGELVSYNEQFF. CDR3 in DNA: TGTGCCAGCGAAGGGACTAGCGGGGGGGAACTAGTCTCCTACAATGAGCAGTTCTTC. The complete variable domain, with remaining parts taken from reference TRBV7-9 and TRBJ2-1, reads DTGVSQNPRHKITKRGQNVTFRCDPISEHNRLYWYRQTLGQGPEFLTYFQNEAQLEKSRLLSDRFSAERPKGSFSTLEIQRTEQGDSAMYLCASEGTSGGELVSYNEQFFGPGTRLTVL.

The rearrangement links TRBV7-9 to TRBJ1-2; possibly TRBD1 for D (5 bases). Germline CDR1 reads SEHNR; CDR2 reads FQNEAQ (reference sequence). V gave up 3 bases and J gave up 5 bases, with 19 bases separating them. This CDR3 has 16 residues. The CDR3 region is CASSFPRWGLDYGYTF. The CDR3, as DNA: TGTGCCAGCAGCTTCCCACGGTGGGGCCTTGATTATGGCTACACCTTC.

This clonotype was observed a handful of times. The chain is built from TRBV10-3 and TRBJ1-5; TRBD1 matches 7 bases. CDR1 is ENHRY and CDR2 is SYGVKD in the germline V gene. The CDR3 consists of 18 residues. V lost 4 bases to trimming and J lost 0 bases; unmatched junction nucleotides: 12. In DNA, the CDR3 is TGTGCCATCAGTGTAAAGTGGGACAGTCCCCATAGCAATCAGCCCCAGCATTTT. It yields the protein CAISVKWDSPHSNQPQHF.

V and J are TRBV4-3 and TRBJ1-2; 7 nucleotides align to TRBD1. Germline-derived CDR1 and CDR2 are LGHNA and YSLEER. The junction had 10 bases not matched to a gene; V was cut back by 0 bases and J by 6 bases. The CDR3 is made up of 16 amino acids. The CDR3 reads CASSQETDRPWDGYTF. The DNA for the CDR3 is TGCGCCAGCAGCCAAGAAACGGACAGGCCTTGGGATGGCTACACCTTC.

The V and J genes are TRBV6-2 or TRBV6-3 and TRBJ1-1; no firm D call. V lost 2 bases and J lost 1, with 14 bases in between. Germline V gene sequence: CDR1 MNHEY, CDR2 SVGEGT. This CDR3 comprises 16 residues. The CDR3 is CASSYRTTLGNTEAFF. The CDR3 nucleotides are TGTGCCAGCAGTTACCGGACGACCCTGGGGAACACTGAAGCTTTCTTT.

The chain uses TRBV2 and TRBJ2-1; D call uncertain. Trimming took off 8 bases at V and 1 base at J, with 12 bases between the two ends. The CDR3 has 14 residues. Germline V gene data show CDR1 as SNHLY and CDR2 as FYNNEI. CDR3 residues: CASQNGPSYNEQFF. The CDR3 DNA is TGTGCCAGCCAGAACGGGCCGTCCTACAATGAGCAGTTCTTC.

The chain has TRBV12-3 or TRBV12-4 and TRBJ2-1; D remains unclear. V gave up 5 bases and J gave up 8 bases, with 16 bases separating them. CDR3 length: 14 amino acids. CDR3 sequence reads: CASSSRHTIYEQFF. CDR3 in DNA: TGTGCCAGCAGTAGTCGGCATACCATATATGAGCAGTTCTTC.

The CDR3, as DNA: TGTGCCCTATGGGGGGGCCGGGGCACAGATACGCAGTATTTT. This gives the protein CALWGGRGTDTQYF. The rearrangement uses TRBV2 and TRBJ2-3; a possible D gene is TRBD2 (7 bases). The CDR3 is 14 amino acids. Germline V lookup: CDR1 SNHLY, CDR2 FYNNEI. V lost 11 bases and J 1 base, leaving 16 bases between the germline ends.